This TCR beta chain was found in a study of CXCR3-negative and CXCR3-positive naive CD8 T cells. cDNA libraries for TRB were generated by 5' RACE incorporating UMI labels. Using the 5' RACE reads, TCRdb records one entry per CDR3 protein without DNA. The table for this sample gives 110,000 or so distinct CDR3 sequences. Comment on this clonotype: As yet, its antigen is unknown.

The CDR3 spans 14 residues. CDR1 and CDR2 (germline): SNHLY, FYNNEI. The study's findings and limits: When CXCR3-positive naive cells were set against CXCR3-negative naive cells, the former had more hydrophobic TRB CDR3s.

The sequencing sample was made of naive CXCR3+ CD8+ T cells from blood. Subset noted: CD45RO-CCR7+CD27+CD95- naive CD8+ T cells expressing CXCR3 (TNR3+). The sequence derives from a human donor in good health. Some clones in this sample may be carry-over from other donors' samples. The chain employs TRBV2 and TRBJ1-5; TCRdb proposes TRBD1, but this gene call is untestable without DNA. The CDR3 sequence is CASRGSWGNQPQHF.